The 20 T cell receptor beta chains in this list originate from one sample, sequenced in a study of blood T cell repertoires in COVID-19. Profiled with immunoSEQ multiplex PCR; TCRdb holds only in-frame clones, not every one. Of 300,000 to 450,000 clones in the sample, approximately 89% are singletons; the top ten hold less than 2.5%. Sequenced: PBMCs or T cells enriched from blood (not recorded which). These receptors were obtained from a man aged 35 to 55 in a cohort exposed to, infected with or recovered from COVID-19 (not recorded which).

Here the CDR3 reads CASSDLVTGIRVGIQYF. The CDR3 DNA follows: TGTGCCAGCAGCGATCTCGTCACGGGGATTCGGGTGGGCATTCAGTACTTC. V is TRBV7-9 and J is TRBJ2-4, with a tentative D call TRBD2 (5 bases). This CDR3 has 17 amino acids. Germline lookup yields CDR1 SEHNR and CDR2 FQNEAQ (reference sequence). Between the trimmed V and J ends, which lost 5 bases and 9 bases, there was a span of 26 bases.

The genes are TRBV7-2 and TRBJ1-2; 8 bases agree with TRBD1. Trimming cost V 10 bases and J 3 bases; bases outside gene matches: 7. CDR1 is SGHTA, CDR2 FQGNSA, per germline. The CDR3 has 13 amino acids. The CDR3 reads CATKDRADYGYTF. CDR3 in DNA: TGTGCCACCAAGGACAGGGCGGACTATGGCTACACCTTC.

The chain is built from TRBV18 and TRBJ1-2; D is possibly TRBD1 (5 bases). The CDR3 covers 14 residues. The germline gives CDR1 KGHSH, CDR2 LQKENI. V lost 2 bases to trimming and J lost 7 bases, with 14 bases between them. The CDR3 bases are TGTGCCAGCTCACCAACAAGGGGTGGTACTGGCTACACCTTC. This gives the protein CASSPTRGGTGYTF.

The chain employs TRBV24-1 and TRBJ2-1, with TRBD1 identical over 9 bases. Losses at the gene ends were 3 bases for V and 3 bases for J; bases not matched to a gene: 11. CDR3 length: 18 amino acids. Germline V gives CDR1 KGHDR, CDR2 SFDVKD. CDR3 loop: CATSDRAAGTGHYNEQFF. CDR3 coding DNA: TGTGCCACCAGTGATAGAGCGGCCGGGACAGGGCACTACAATGAGCAGTTCTTC.

This CDR3 is CASRREGTGELFF. The CDR3 coding sequence is TGTGCCAGCAGGCGGGAGGGAACCGGGGAGCTGTTTTTT. The gene calls are TRBV7-8 and TRBJ2-2, with 9 bases matching TRBD2. CDR1 and CDR2 (germline): SGHVS, FQNEAQ. The V and J ends lost 6 bases and 5 bases, in that order; junction bases with no gene match: 1. The CDR3 consists of 13 residues.

V gene TRBV7-6 combines with J gene TRBJ2-7, with 7 bases fitting TRBD1. The CDR3 contains 14 residues. Looked up from germline, CDR1 is SGHVS and CDR2 is FNYEAQ. Unmatched junction bases numbered 5, after V lost 6 bases and J lost 0 bases. Here the CDR3 DNA reads TGTGCCAGCAGTAAGGGGGCGAGCTCCTACGAGCAGTACTTC. This sequence encodes CASSKGASSYEQYF.

The chain joins TRBV5-1 to TRBJ2-7; a weak D match, TRBD1 (6 bases). There are 12 residues in the CDR3. Germline lookup yields CDR1 SGHRS and CDR2 YFSETQ. The V end was cut by 4 bases, the J end by 4 bases, with 9 bases between. This CDR3 is CASSKDSYEQYF. The CDR3, as DNA: TGCGCCAGCAGCAAGGACAGTTACGAGCAGTACTTC.

CDR3 amino acids: CATSRDRLPSSGNTIYF. The DNA for the CDR3 is TGTGCCACTTCCCGGGACAGGCTCCCTAGCTCTGGAAACACCATATATTTT. The rearrangement joins TRBV15 to TRBJ1-3, with 8 bases fitting TRBD1. The J segment lost 0 bases and the V segment lost 9 bases, leaving 13 bases of the junction unmatched. CDR1 and CDR2 (germline): LNHNV, YYDKDF (reference sequence). This CDR3 contains 17 residues.

The rearrangement joins TRBV7-9 to TRBJ1-3; D unresolved. Trimming cost V 2 bases and J 0 bases, with 5 bases left between them. The CDR3 extends over 14 amino acids. Germline CDR1 is SEHNR and CDR2 is FQNEAQ (reference sequence). This chain's CDR3 is CASSLYRSGNTIYF. In DNA form, the CDR3 reads TGTGCCAGCAGCTTATATCGCTCTGGAAACACCATATATTTT.

The V call is TRBV27, the J call TRBJ2-2; 7 bases match TRBD1. CDR1 MNHEY and CDR2 SMNVEV come from the germline V gene (reference sequence). V lost 5 bases and J lost 7; bases outside the gene matches: 7. This CDR3 region has 14 residues. CDR3 residues: CASSARQGIGELFF. DNA for the CDR3: TGTGCCAGCAGTGCTCGACAGGGAATCGGGGAGCTGTTTTTT.

The chain combines TRBV3-1 (or the pseudogene TRBV3-2) with TRBJ2-7; tentatively, D is TRBD1 (6 bases). CDR3 length: 15 residues. The V and J ends lost 0 bases and 2 bases respectively, with 11 bases between them. The V gene's germline CDR1 is LGHDT and CDR2 YNNKEL (reference sequence). CDR3 sequence: CASSQDSTGTYEQYF. The CDR3 region has the DNA TGTGCCAGCAGCCAAGATTCGACAGGTACCTACGAGCAGTACTTC.

This clone was seen only a few times. The chain uses TRBV6-6 and TRBJ1-5; maybe TRBD1 (5 bases). The V and J ends lost 7 bases and 4 bases respectively, with 14 bases between them. CDR3 size: 14 residues. CDR1 and CDR2 from the germline V gene are MNHNY and SVGAGI (reference sequence). The DNA for the CDR3 is TGTGCCAGCATCCGGGGGGAAGGAAATCAGCCCCAGCATTTT. This translates into CASIRGEGNQPQHF.

V and J are TRBV28 and TRBJ1-2; D unclear. The V gene lost 5 bases and the J gene lost 8 bases, with 12 bases spanning the gap. This CDR3 comprises 12 residues. CDR1 and CDR2 from the germline V gene are MDHEN and SYDVKM. The CDR3 bases are TGTGCCAGCAGTGGAGGGTTAGGCGGCTACACCTTC. Translated: CASSGGLGGYTF.

CDR3 bases: TGTGCCAGTCGTCCCAGGGCTACCGCCTACGAGCAGTACTTC. Translation: CASRPRATAYEQYF. The rearrangement joins TRBV27 to TRBJ2-7, with D possibly being TRBD1 (5 bases). Trimming pared 9 bases from V and 2 bases from J, leaving 17 bases between. This CDR3 has 14 amino acids. Per the germline V gene, CDR1 is MNHEY and CDR2 is SMNVEV (reference sequence).

The chain is built from TRBV30 and TRBJ2-7, with 8 bases that match TRBD1. Per germline, CDR1 GTSNPN and CDR2 SVGIG (reference sequence). After removal of 1 base from V and 7 bases from J, the junction contained 6 bases not matched to a gene. The CDR3 totals 13 residues. CDR3 in DNA: TGTGCCTGGAGTGCGGACAGGGTTGGGGAGCAGTACTTC. This codes for CAWSADRVGEQYF.

V usage is TRBV7-9 and J usage is TRBJ1-1, with D unclear. The CDR3 has 15 amino acids. Germline CDR1 is SEHNR and CDR2 is FQNEAQ (reference sequence). Trimming removed 5 bases from V and 7 bases from J, with 20 bases in between. CDR3 sequence (DNA): TGTGCCAGCAGCCGACCGGGTTCGGCTCACCTTGAAGCTTTCTTT. It is translated as CASSRPGSAHLEAFF.

The chain carries TRBV2 and TRBJ1-5; 8 nucleotides match TRBD1. There are 13 residues in the CDR3. CDR1 is SNHLY and CDR2 is FYNNEI in the germline V gene. Germline trimming cut 6 bases from V and 7 bases from J; bases unmatched to any gene: 5. In nucleotides, the CDR3 is TGTGCCAGCAGCCGGACAGGGAGCCAGCCCCAGCATTTT. The encoded protein is CASSRTGSQPQHF. The full variable domain, with the rest looked up from reference TRBV2 and TRBJ1-5, is EPEVTQTPSHQVTQMGQEVILRCVPISNHLYFYWYRQILGQKVEFLVSFYNNEISEKSEIFDDQFSVERPDGSNFTLKIRSTKLEDSAMYFCASSRTGSQPQHFGDGTRLSIL.

V usage is TRBV7-8 and J usage is TRBJ1-5; no clear D gene. The germline V gene has CDR1 SGHVS and CDR2 FQNEAQ. The CDR3 totals 14 residues. Trimming cost V 0 bases and J 4 bases, with 7 bases left between them. The DNA of the CDR3 is TGTGCCAGCAGCTTAGCCGCAGGAAATCAGCCCCAGCATTTT. Protein: CASSLAAGNQPQHF.

The DNA for the CDR3 is TGTGCCAGCAACCCCCCAGCGAATCCCTACGAGCAGTACTTC. Translation gives CASNPPANPYEQYF. This chain connects TRBV27 to TRBJ2-7; no reliable D call. Trimming shortened V by 7 bases and J by 2 bases, and 15 bases separated the two germline ends. Germline V lookup: CDR1 MNHEY, CDR2 SMNVEV (reference sequence). This CDR3 is 14 amino acids long.

The rearrangement joins TRBV5-5 to TRBJ2-5, with 7 bases aligning to TRBD1. CDR3 length: 17 residues. The V gene's germline CDR1 is SGHKS and CDR2 YYEKEE (reference sequence). The trim removed 0 bases at V and 1 base at J, leaving 9 bases unmatched. CDR3 in amino acids: CASSLGGGRGIQETQYF. The CDR3 DNA follows: TGTGCCAGCAGCTTGGGAGGCGGCAGGGGGATCCAAGAGACCCAGTACTTC.